Presented here are 25 T cell receptor beta chains from one specimen sequenced in a study of blood T cell repertoires in COVID-19. Measured with immunoSEQ multiplex PCR; TCRdb has only the in-frame clones, and not every one. The sample includes about 62,000 clones, around 90% of them seen just once. Sequencing was carried out using peripheral blood. These receptors originate from a man aged 65 to 79 with acute or convalescent COVID-19.

This clone showed up just a few times. The junction differs from germline at one of its ends, possibly a read error. The J gene is TRBJ2-7, the V gene TRBV7-3; maybe TRBD2 (5 bases). The CDR3 runs 13 residues. In germline, CDR1 is SGHTA, CDR2 FQGTGA. Here the CDR3 DNA reads TGTGCCAGCAGCCTAACTAGTTCCTACGAGCAGTACTTC. Protein product: CASSLTSSYEQYF.

The V call is TRBV6-5, the J call TRBJ2-2, with 9 nucleotides matching TRBD2. Trimming removed 8 bases from V and 6 bases from J; junction bases left unmatched: 7. The CDR3 consists of 14 residues. Germline lookup yields CDR1 MNHEY and CDR2 SVGAGI. CDR3 sequence reads: CASRNSGSPGELFF. In nucleotides, the CDR3 is TGTGCCAGCCGGAATAGCGGGAGTCCCGGGGAGCTGTTTTTT.

J is TRBJ1-3 and V is TRBV5-1; D unresolved. V was pared by 4 bases and J by 0 bases, with 14 bases between. This CDR3 has 16 amino acids. The germline gives CDR1 SGHRS, CDR2 YFSETQ. The DNA of the CDR3 is TGCGCCAGCAGCACGGAGGTGTCGAGCTCTGGAAACACCATATATTTT. This codes for CASSTEVSSSGNTIYF.

The rearrangement joins TRBV6-5 to TRBJ2-5, with 7 bases that match TRBD1. The trim removed 8 bases at V and 1 base at J, leaving 1 base unmatched. CDR1 and CDR2 (germline): MNHEY, SVGAGI. CDR3 length equals 12 residues. DNA for the CDR3: TGTGCCAGCCGGGACAGCCAAGAGACCCAGTACTTC. It yields the protein CASRDSQETQYF.

The chain couples TRBV30 to TRBJ2-1; 10 nucleotides align to TRBD2. Per the germline V gene, CDR1 is GTSNPN and CDR2 is SVGIG (reference sequence). This CDR3 region has 16 residues. V shed 3 bases and J 2 bases; nucleotides not matched to a gene: 7. CDR3 residues: CAWRVAGGSPYNEQFF. The CDR3 coding sequence is TGTGCCTGGAGGGTAGCGGGGGGTTCCCCCTACAATGAGCAGTTCTTC.

The chain has TRBV7-8 and TRBJ1-5, with D tentatively TRBD1 (5 bases). Looked up from germline, CDR1 is SGHVS and CDR2 is FQNEAQ. Trimming took 4 bases from V and 0 from J, leaving 13 bases between them. The CDR3 has 16 amino acids. The CDR3: CASSSFGGYSNQPQHF. The CDR3 DNA reads TGTGCCAGCAGCTCCTTCGGGGGATATAGCAATCAGCCCCAGCATTTT.

The rearrangement uses TRBV6-5 and TRBJ1-3; D remains unclear. Germline CDR1 is MNHEY and CDR2 is SVGAGI. Trimming pared 8 bases from V and 4 bases from J, leaving 12 bases between. The CDR3 consists of 13 residues. This CDR3 is CASLLVGGNTIYF. CDR3 nucleotides: TGTGCCAGCTTATTGGTTGGCGGAAACACCATATATTTT.

CDR3 sequence: CASSTGAQPQHF. Here the CDR3 DNA reads TGTGCCAGCAGTACAGGGGCTCAGCCCCAGCATTTT. The J gene is TRBJ1-5, the V gene TRBV6-6; 7 nucleotides agree with TRBD1. The trim removed 5 bases at V and 6 bases at J, leaving 1 base unmatched. The germline V gene encodes CDR1 MNHNY and CDR2 SVGAGI (reference sequence). CDR3 length equals 12 residues.

The chain uses TRBV11-2 and TRBJ1-4, with 10 bases fitting TRBD1. V was clipped by 5 bases and J by 0 bases; unmatched bases: 9. CDR3 length: 18 residues. Germline CDR1 reads SGHAT; CDR2 reads FQNNGV. CDR3 residues: CASSAPGQGLPTNEKLFF. For the CDR3, the DNA is TGTGCCAGCAGCGCGCCGGGACAGGGGCTCCCAACTAATGAAAAACTGTTTTTT. The whole variable domain, filled in from reference TRBV11-2 and TRBJ1-4, reads EAGVAQSPRYKIIEKRQSVAFWCNPISGHATLYWYQQILGQGPKLLIQFQNNGVVDDSQLPKDRFSAERLKGVDSTLKIQPAKLEDSAVYLCASSAPGQGLPTNEKLFFGSGTQLSVL.

The genes are TRBV18 and TRBJ2-5; TRBD2 agrees at 11 bases. In germline, CDR1 is KGHSH, CDR2 LQKENI. Trimming removed 6 bases from V and 5 bases from J; junction bases left unmatched: 8. CDR3 size: 15 residues. The CDR3 is CASSKQGLAAETQYF. DNA of the CDR3: TGTGCCAGCTCTAAGCAGGGACTAGCGGCGGAGACCCAGTACTTC.

This rearrangement joins TRBV9 to TRBJ1-3; D unclear. CDR1 is SGDLS, CDR2 YYNGEE, per germline. The CDR3 runs 13 residues. V was trimmed by 4 bases and J by 2 bases, leaving 7 bases between them. The CDR3 region is CASSPPAGNTIYF. Here the CDR3 DNA reads TGTGCCAGCAGCCCCCCCGCTGGAAACACCATATATTTT.

This chain connects TRBV5-4 to TRBJ2-7, with TRBD2 matching 10 bases. Trimming at V came to 0 bases and at J to 8 bases, leaving 5 bases not matched to a gene. The germline CDR1 and CDR2 sequences are SGHNT and YYREEE (reference sequence). This CDR3 has 14 amino acids. The CDR3 sequence: CASSLGAGGPKQYF. The CDR3, as DNA: TGTGCCAGCAGCTTGGGAGCGGGGGGGCCCAAGCAGTACTTC.

V and J are TRBV5-4 and TRBJ1-3; D may be TRBD1 (5 bases). Germline CDR1 reads SGHNT; CDR2 reads YYREEE (reference sequence). Between the trimmed V and J ends, which lost 3 bases and 4 bases, there was a span of 14 bases. The CDR3 has 15 amino acids. As DNA, the CDR3 is TGTGCCAGCAGCTCTTGGACACCCGGCGGAAACACCATATATTTT. Protein sequence: CASSSWTPGGNTIYF.

The chain has TRBV19 and TRBJ2-3; possible D gene TRBD2, 5 bases. This CDR3 is 12 amino acids long. CDR1 is LNHDA and CDR2 is SQIVND in the germline V gene (reference sequence). Trimming removed 8 bases at V and 12 bases at J, with 18 bases between. The CDR3 here is CASQITAGPQYF. Written as DNA, the CDR3 is TGTGCCAGTCAGATTACGGCGGGCCCCCAGTATTTT.

This clone was counted only a few times. The rearrangement joins TRBV6-5 to TRBJ1-1, with 8 bases aligning to TRBD1. Germline V gene sequence: CDR1 MNHEY, CDR2 SVGAGI. Trimming at V came to 6 bases and at J to 5 bases, leaving 8 bases not matched to a gene. CDR3 length equals 14 residues. The CDR3 protein is CASRIQGAGTEAFF. CDR3 in DNA: TGTGCCAGCAGAATTCAGGGGGCTGGAACTGAAGCTTTCTTT.

This chain connects TRBV6-5 to TRBJ1-4; 8 bases are a match to TRBD1. This CDR3 is built from 14 residues. CDR1 MNHEY and CDR2 SVGAGI come from the germline V gene. Trimming cost V 6 bases and J 7 bases; bases outside gene matches: 7. In DNA form, the CDR3 reads TGTGCCAGCAGCAGGACAGGGTTACTTGAAAAACTGTTTTTT. This gives the protein CASSRTGLLEKLFF.

This clone was detected once. V usage is TRBV3-1 (or the pseudogene TRBV3-2) and J usage is TRBJ2-1, with D possibly TRBD2 on 7 matching bases. Trimming removed 1 base at V and 8 bases at J, with 12 bases between. The CDR3 consists of 14 residues. In germline, CDR1 is LGHDT, CDR2 YNNKEL (reference sequence). In DNA, the CDR3 is TGTGCCAGCAGCCAAGTGGGGGGGGCCGATGAGCAGTTCTTC. Its protein is CASSQVGGADEQFF.

This chain joins TRBV27 and TRBJ2-1, with 9 nucleotides matching TRBD1. J lost 6 bases, V lost 9 bases, and 12 bases had no gene match. The CDR3 has 15 amino acids. Germline V gene data show CDR1 as MNHEY and CDR2 as SMNVEV (reference sequence). The CDR3 nucleotides read TGTGCCAGTTGGGCGGGACAGGGATTCTCCAATGAGCAGTTCTTC. Translating gives CASWAGQGFSNEQFF.

The V gene is TRBV28, the J gene TRBJ2-3; 13 bases align to TRBD2. The V gene's germline CDR1 is MDHEN and CDR2 SYDVKM. The trim removed 6 bases at V and 2 bases at J, leaving 8 bases unmatched. The CDR3 is made up of 17 amino acids. Here the CDR3 reads CASSAPGLAGLTDTQYF. The CDR3 DNA is TGTGCCAGCAGCGCTCCGGGACTAGCGGGACTCACAGATACGCAGTATTTT. Together with reference TRBV28 and TRBJ2-3, the CDR3 gives the full variable domain: DVKVTQSSRYLVKRTGEKVFLECVQDMDHENMFWYRQDPGLGLRLIYFSYDVKMKEKGDIPEGYSVSREKKERFSLILESASTNQTSMYLCASSAPGLAGLTDTQYFGPGTRLTVL.

The chain joins TRBV3-1 (or the pseudogene TRBV3-2) to TRBJ2-7; the D gene is possibly TRBD1 (6 bases). Trimming left V 5 bases short and J 5 bases short, with 10 bases between. Germline assignment: CDR1 LGHDT and CDR2 YNNKEL (reference sequence). This CDR3 spans 12 amino acids. The CDR3 protein is CASSVPGDEQYF. DNA for the CDR3: TGTGCCAGCAGCGTACCAGGGGACGAGCAGTACTTC.

This clone showed up just a few times. An end of the junction does not agree with germline; a read error may underlie this. The chain joins TRBV5-6 to TRBJ2-7; D unresolved. The CDR3 consists of 12 residues. In germline, CDR1 is SGHDT, CDR2 YYEEEE. The CDR3 sequence is CASSLAGSPERF. CDR3 sequence (DNA): TGTGCCAGCAGCTTGGCTGGAAGCCCAGAGAGGTTC.

The V call is TRBV4-2, the J call TRBJ2-7; possible D gene TRBD1, 5 bases. Deletions cut 0 bases from V and 2 bases from J, with 26 bases between. The germline V gene encodes CDR1 LGHNA and CDR2 YNFKEQ. The CDR3 loop spans 20 amino acids. The chain's CDR3 is CASSQEGSWPTGSRPYEQYF. The CDR3 region has the DNA TGTGCCAGCAGCCAAGAAGGATCTTGGCCAACAGGTTCAAGACCCTACGAGCAGTACTTC.

The rearrangement uses TRBV30 and TRBJ2-7; 7 positions match TRBD2. Trimming cost V 5 bases and J 3 bases; bases outside gene matches: 4. The CDR3 runs 12 residues. Germline CDR1 and CDR2: GTSNPN and SVGIG (reference sequence). This CDR3 reads CAWAGAYYEQYF. The DNA for the CDR3 is TGTGCCTGGGCGGGAGCCTACTACGAGCAGTACTTC.

The J gene is TRBJ1-1, the V gene TRBV5-1; TRBD1 might be the D (5 bases). The CDR3 is 15 amino acids. Germline CDR1 and CDR2: SGHRS and YFSETQ. Trimming shortened V by 0 bases and J by 4 bases, and 13 bases separated the two germline ends. The CDR3 sequence: CASSLEVRDTTEAFF. CDR3 coding DNA: TGCGCCAGCAGCTTGGAGGTCAGGGATACCACTGAAGCTTTCTTT. Based on the CDR3 plus reference TRBV5-1 and TRBJ1-1, the full variable domain is KAGVTQTPRYLIKTRGQQVTLSCSPISGHRSVSWYQQTPGQGLQFLFEYFSETQRNKGNFPGRFSGRQFSNSRSEMNVSTLELGDSALYLCASSLEVRDTTEAFFGQGTRLTVV.

The V gene is TRBV18, the J gene TRBJ2-5; tentatively, D is TRBD1 (5 bases). The CDR3 extends over 13 amino acids. The V gene's germline CDR1 is KGHSH and CDR2 LQKENI. V dropped 3 bases and J dropped 5 bases, with 10 bases sitting between them. CDR3 sequence reads: CASSPSRVETQYF. In nucleotides, the CDR3 is TGTGCCAGCTCACCGTCCAGGGTGGAGACCCAGTACTTC.